This entry describes one TCR beta chain. This sample is part of a study of blood T cell repertoires in COVID-19. Produced via immunoSEQ multiplex PCR; TCRdb's table is partial and in-frame only. This table has over 150,000 clones, 84% appearing once. V was trimmed by 5 bases and J by 5 bases, leaving 21 bases between them. Germline CDR1 is SNHLY and CDR2 is FYNNEI. The CDR3 runs 16 residues. The rearrangement joins TRBV2 to TRBJ2-5; D is perhaps TRBD2 (6 bases). This receptor was identified in a man younger than 35 with active or convalescent COVID-19. Source material: peripheral blood. CDR3: CASSPHSKLAGETQYF. CDR3 nucleotides: TGTGCCAGCAGTCCCCACTCTAAGTTGGCGGGGGAGACCCAGTACTTC.